The 10 T cell receptor beta chains reported below all come from one sample, sequenced in a study of cytomegalovirus exposure and HLA in healthy donors. Use of 60 Vbeta and 13 Jbeta primers characterized the PCR. Produced via immunoSEQ multiplex PCR; TCRdb's table is partial and in-frame only. Counted here are more than 150,000 clones, roughly 80% occurring once; the ten biggest clones make up roughly 7.1%. Input material: PBMCs. These receptors were taken from a woman in her thirties or forties in good health and CMV-seropositive.

This chain joins TRBV19 and TRBJ1-2; possibly TRBD1 for D (5 bases). In germline, CDR1 is LNHDA, CDR2 SQIVND (reference sequence). Trimming pared 6 bases from V and 3 bases from J, leaving 14 bases between. The CDR3 has 14 amino acids. For the CDR3, the DNA is TGTGCCAGTAGAGATACGGGGGATCACTATGGCTACACCTTC. Its translation: CASRDTGDHYGYTF.

This clone was observed a handful of times. The chain carries TRBV28 and TRBJ1-3; no reliable D call. The CDR3 length is 14 residues. V was cut by 3 bases and J by 2 bases, with 8 bases left in between. Germline V gene sequence: CDR1 MDHEN, CDR2 SYDVKM. The CDR3 sequence is CASSLVQTGNTIYF. The CDR3 nucleotides read TGTGCCAGCAGTTTGGTACAGACTGGAAACACCATATATTTT.

This rearrangement joins TRBV7-2 to TRBJ2-3; D is possibly TRBD2 (5 bases). There are 16 residues in the CDR3. Germline V lookup: CDR1 SGHTA, CDR2 FQGNSA. The V and J ends lost 1 base and 3 bases respectively, with 14 bases between them. The DNA for the CDR3 is TGTGCCAGCAGCTTAGAGGTGGGAGCGATAACAGATACGCAGTATTTT. It specifies CASSLEVGAITDTQYF.

This clone was picked up a small number of times. This chain connects TRBV2 to TRBJ2-5; possibly TRBD1 for D (6 bases). The DNA end is more similar to TRBJ2-7, so the J call may be wrong. Germline V CDR1 and CDR2: SNHLY, FYNNEI. CDR3 length: 14 amino acids. CDR3 amino acids: CASSKQGVTYEQYF. The CDR3 coding sequence is TGTGCCAGCAGTAAACAGGGAGTCACCTACGAGCAGTACTTC.

The V gene is TRBV10-3, the J gene TRBJ1-2, with TRBD1 matching 8 bases. The CDR3 totals 15 residues. Germline trimming cut 4 bases from V and 8 bases from J; bases unmatched to any gene: 12. CDR1 is ENHRY, CDR2 SYGVKD, per germline. The CDR3 nucleotides read TGTGCCATCAGTGGGGGCCGACAGGGGAATAGAGGCTACACCTTC. It yields the protein CAISGGRQGNRGYTF.

The rearrangement joins TRBV29-1 to TRBJ1-3; TRBD1 aligns across 10 bases. Trimming cost V 6 bases and J 0 bases; bases outside gene matches: 14. CDR3 length equals 18 residues. Looked up from germline, CDR1 is SQVTM and CDR2 is ANQGSEA. CDR3 sequence reads: CSVVWGGQGSISGNTIYF. CDR3 sequence (DNA): TGCAGCGTGGTCTGGGGGGGACAGGGGTCGATCTCTGGAAACACCATATATTTT. Full variable domain (remainder filled in from reference TRBV29-1 and TRBJ1-3): SAVISQKPSRDICQRGTSLTIQCQVDSQVTMMFWYRQQPGQSLTLIATANQGSEATYESGFVIDKFPISRPNLTFSTLTVSNMSPEDSSIYLCSVVWGGQGSISGNTIYFGEGSWLTVV.

This clone was seen just once. The chain combines TRBV19 with TRBJ2-1; D not resolved. CDR1 and CDR2 (germline): LNHDA, SQIVND (reference sequence). V lost 2 bases and J 4 bases, leaving 12 bases between the germline ends. The CDR3 has 15 residues. CDR3 DNA sequence: TGTGCCAGTAGTATACTCACTCAACGGTACAATGAGCAGTTCTTC. Amino acids: CASSILTQRYNEQFF.

The chain uses TRBV15 and TRBJ2-5; D is undetermined. Between the trimmed V and J ends, which lost 6 bases and 2 bases, there was a span of 10 bases. Germline V gene sequence: CDR1 LNHNV, CDR2 YYDKDF (reference sequence). This CDR3 has 13 amino acids. CDR3 DNA sequence: TGTGCCACCAGGATCCAGGTACAAGAGACCCAGTACTTC. Translating it yields CATRIQVQETQYF. Combining the CDR3 with reference TRBV15 and TRBJ2-5 gives the whole variable domain DAMVIQNPRYQVTQFGKPVTLSCSQTLNHNVMYWYQQKSSQAPKLLFHYYDKDFNNEADTPDNFQSRRPNTSFCFLDIRSPGLGDTAMYLCATRIQVQETQYFGPGTRLLVL.

The V and J genes are TRBV29-1 and TRBJ1-1; perhaps TRBD1 as D (5 bases). This CDR3 region has 13 residues. The ends were cut back, 8 bases at V and 1 base at J, with 14 bases in the middle. In germline, CDR1 is SQVTM, CDR2 ANQGSEA. DNA of the CDR3: TGCAGCTACGGCGTGGGGGGGAACACTGAAGCTTTCTTT. Protein product: CSYGVGGNTEAFF.

This clone occurred once. The CDR3: CASSLRKSSYEQYF. The CDR3 DNA follows: TGTGCCAGTAGCCTCCGCAAGAGCTCCTACGAGCAGTACTTC. The V and J genes are TRBV19 and TRBJ2-5; D remains unclear. Gene TRBJ2-7 matches the end of the DNA better, so the J call may be wrong. This CDR3 has 14 residues. Germline values: CDR1 LNHDA, CDR2 SQIVND (reference sequence).